This T cell receptor (beta chain) was identified during a study of Tregs in tolerant kidney transplant recipients. This clone was observed a single time. The method was immunoSEQ multiplex PCR; TCRdb's version includes in-frame clones alone and lacks a portion of them. The sample has some 55,000 clones, over 75% seen once; the top ten hold 2.1%. The sample was Tregs from blood, taken before the transplant. The clonotype comes from a human donor who received a combined kidney and bone marrow transplant.

The CDR3 protein is CASSPEDRGTYGYTF. The CDR3 region has the DNA TGCGCCAGCAGCCCGGAGGACAGGGGAACCTATGGCTACACCTTC. V usage is TRBV5-1 and J usage is TRBJ1-2; 9 bases fit TRBD1. Germline trimming cut 4 bases from V and 4 bases from J; bases unmatched to any gene: 8. The CDR3 covers 15 residues. Germline lookup yields CDR1 SGHRS and CDR2 YFSETQ.